These 24 T cell receptor beta chains originate from one sample sequenced in a study of cytomegalovirus exposure and HLA in healthy donors. The primer mix had 60 Vbeta and 13 Jbeta primers. Generated by immunoSEQ multiplex PCR, the TCRdb table keeps only in-frame clones and is missing some. Of 100,000 to 150,000 clones listed, under 90% were seen once; the top ten hold over 3%. Sequencing was carried out using PBMCs. These receptors were obtained from a woman between 40 and 55 years old in good health and CMV-seropositive.

The gene calls are TRBV28 and TRBJ2-1, with TRBD2 as a possible D gene (5 bases). This CDR3 contains 13 residues. V was cut by 5 bases and J by 12 bases, with 17 bases left in between. Germline CDR1 and CDR2: MDHEN and SYDVKM. CDR3 loop: CASSTPTGKGQFF. The CDR3 coding sequence is TGTGCCAGCAGTACACCGACCGGGAAGGGGCAGTTCTTC.

This chain uses TRBV5-6 with TRBJ2-2; weak D call: TRBD2 (6 bases). This CDR3 is built from 16 residues. V was trimmed by 1 base and J by 6 bases, leaving 16 bases between them. The germline V gene encodes CDR1 SGHDT and CDR2 YYEEEE. The CDR3 region is CASSLRASDQAGELFF. CDR3 coding DNA: TGTGCCAGCAGCTTGAGGGCTAGCGATCAAGCCGGGGAGCTGTTTTTT.

The chain carries TRBV18 and TRBJ1-1; 11 positions agree with TRBD1. The CDR3 loop spans 17 amino acids. Per the germline V gene, CDR1 is KGHSH and CDR2 is LQKENI. Germline trimming cut 3 bases from V and 2 bases from J; bases unmatched to any gene: 8. The CDR3 DNA follows: TGTGCCAGCTCACCTCCGGGACAGGGGGTCCTAAACACTGAAGCTTTCTTT. It codes for CASSPPGQGVLNTEAFF. Full variable domain (missing parts from reference TRBV18 and TRBJ1-1): NAGVMQNPRHLVRRRGQEARLRCSPMKGHSHVYWYRQLPEEGLKFMVYLQKENIIDESGMPKERFSAEFPKEGPSILRIQQVVRGDSAAYFCASSPPGQGVLNTEAFFGQGTRLTVV.

In its sample, this clone was seen a few times. The rearrangement uses TRBV11-2 and TRBJ2-7, with 11 bases lining up with TRBD1. V gave up 8 bases and J gave up 3 bases; unmatched junction bases: 3. Germline lookup yields CDR1 SGHAT and CDR2 FQNNGV. The CDR3 covers 13 residues. The CDR3 DNA sequence: TGTGCCAGCGAGGGGACAGGGGGCTACGAGCAGTACTTC. As protein: CASEGTGGYEQYF.

The J gene is TRBJ2-5, the V gene TRBV7-3, with a weak D call TRBD1 (6 bases). The J call may be wrong; the DNA end is better matched by TRBJ2-7. The CDR3 loop spans 16 amino acids. Looked up from germline, CDR1 is SGHTA and CDR2 is FQGTGA. CDR3 protein: CASSLRPPTGDYEQYF. The CDR3 nucleotides are TGTGCCAGCAGCTTAAGGCCACCGACAGGAGACTACGAGCAGTACTTC.

This rearrangement joins TRBV5-8 to TRBJ2-1; a weak D match, TRBD1 (7 bases). In germline, CDR1 is SGHTS, CDR2 YDEGEE. The V end was cut by 4 bases, the J end by 8 bases, with 16 bases between. CDR3 length equals 14 residues. Here the CDR3 reads CASSTLEGAHEQFF. CDR3 in DNA: TGTGCCAGCAGCACCCTGGAGGGGGCTCATGAGCAGTTCTTC.

This chain joins TRBV13 and TRBJ2-3; D not certain. The germline V and J ends were trimmed by 6 bases and 1 base, with 8 bases remaining between them. The germline CDR1 and CDR2 sequences are PRHDT and FYEKMQ (reference sequence). The CDR3 is 13 residues long. The CDR3 bases are TGTGCCAGCAGTCCAATTGGCACAGATACGCAGTATTTT. It specifies CASSPIGTDTQYF.

The CDR3 sequence is CASSGISEQPQHF. Written as DNA, the CDR3 is TGTGCCAGCTCAGGGATTTCAGAGCAGCCCCAGCATTTT. The gene calls are TRBV6-1 and TRBJ1-5; D may be TRBD1 (5 bases). Trimming stripped 8 bases from V and 7 bases from J, with 15 bases between. This CDR3 comprises 13 residues. The germline CDR1 and CDR2 sequences are MNHNS and SASEGT.

The chain combines TRBV6-1 with TRBJ1-5; D is ambiguous. The CDR3 consists of 14 residues. V lost 8 bases and J 4 bases, leaving 15 bases between the germline ends. Germline V gene sequence: CDR1 MNHNS, CDR2 SASEGT. CDR3 protein: CASATGVSNQPQHF. As DNA, the CDR3 is TGTGCCAGCGCCACCGGAGTCAGTAATCAGCCCCAGCATTTT.

V and J are TRBV4-1 and TRBJ2-5; D is perhaps TRBD2 (6 bases). The better agreement between TRBJ2-7 and the DNA end casts doubt on the J call. The germline CDR1 and CDR2 sequences are MGHRA and YSYEKL. The CDR3 has 15 amino acids. CDR3 in amino acids: CASSQGYASAREQYF. Here the CDR3 DNA reads TGCGCCAGCAGCCAGGGTTATGCTAGCGCCCGCGAGCAGTACTTC.

The sample holds a few counts of this clone. V and J are TRBV29-1 and TRBJ2-4; 14 nucleotides line up with TRBD2. The CDR3 length is 15 residues. Germline CDR1 and CDR2: SQVTM and ANQGSEA. Losses at the gene ends were 3 bases for V and 3 bases for J; bases not matched to a gene: 1. CDR3: CSVEGLAGVKNIQYF. CDR3 in DNA: TGCAGCGTTGAGGGACTAGCGGGAGTCAAAAACATTCAGTACTTC.

Worth noting for this clone: A junction end diverges from the germline sequence, so it may reflect a read error. The chain couples TRBV7-7 to TRBJ2-1, with 12 bases fitting TRBD2. Germline V gene data show CDR1 as SSHAT and CDR2 as FNYEAQ (reference sequence). The CDR3 has 17 amino acids. The CDR3 DNA reads TGTGCTAGCAGCTTAGAGGGAGGACTAGCGGGATACAATGAGCAGTTCTTC. Protein sequence: CASSLEGGLAGYNEQFF. The variable domain in full, completed from reference TRBV7-7 and TRBJ2-1, reads GAGVSQSPRYKVTKRGQDVTLRCDPISSHATLYWYQQALGQGPEFLTYFNYEAQPDKSGLPSDRFSAERPEGSISTLTIQRTEQRDSAMYRCASSLEGGLAGYNEQFFGPGTRLTVL.

This chain connects TRBV6-1 to TRBJ2-2, with 7 positions matching TRBD1. This CDR3 is 14 amino acids long. Trimming took 7 bases from V and 2 from J; bases not matched to a gene: 4. Germline assignment: CDR1 MNHNS and CDR2 SASEGT. The CDR3 DNA reads TGTGCCAGCAAACGACAGGGCAACACCGGGGAGCTGTTTTTT. The encoded protein is CASKRQGNTGELFF.

CDR3 DNA: TGTGCCAGCAGTTCGGGACTAGCAGTCACAGATACGCAGTATTTT. Translated: CASSSGLAVTDTQYF. The chain couples TRBV27 to TRBJ2-3; TRBD2 aligns across 9 bases. There are 15 residues in the CDR3. The V segment lost 4 bases and the J segment 2 bases; nucleotides outside the gene matches: 4. CDR1 is MNHEY, CDR2 SMNVEV, per germline (reference sequence).

The chain combines TRBV2 with TRBJ1-6; D unresolved. With 6 bases removed from V and 4 bases from J, the gap between germline ends came to 10 bases. The germline V gene encodes CDR1 SNHLY and CDR2 FYNNEI. The CDR3 sequence is 14 residues long. CDR3 protein: CASREWQYNSPLHF. In DNA form, the CDR3 reads TGTGCCAGCAGGGAGTGGCAGTATAATTCACCCCTCCACTTT.

The CDR3 loop reads CASRTGLKQYF. DNA of the CDR3: TGTGCCAGCAGAACAGGGCTCAAGCAGTACTTC. This chain uses TRBV27 with TRBJ2-7; D is perhaps TRBD1 (6 bases). Germline values: CDR1 MNHEY, CDR2 SMNVEV (reference sequence). This CDR3 region has 11 residues. Between the trimmed V and J ends, which lost 6 bases and 8 bases, there was a span of 11 bases.

This chain joins TRBV6-5 and TRBJ2-7, with D possibly TRBD2 on 6 matching bases. Germline-derived CDR1 and CDR2 are MNHEY and SVGAGI. This CDR3 has 13 amino acids. The V gene lost 6 bases and the J gene lost 2 bases, with 11 bases spanning the gap. The DNA for the CDR3 is TGTGCCAGCAGCCAGAGCGGGCCCTACGAGCAGTACTTC. This gives the protein CASSQSGPYEQYF.

The rearrangement links TRBV19 to TRBJ2-1; D uncertain. The germline V and J ends were trimmed by 1 base and 4 bases, with 11 bases remaining between them. CDR1 is LNHDA and CDR2 is SQIVND in the germline V gene (reference sequence). This CDR3 has 15 residues. CDR3 nucleotide sequence: TGTGCCAGTAGTATAGGAACTATACTGTACAATGAGCAGTTCTTC. It yields the protein CASSIGTILYNEQFF.

This chain connects TRBV6-5 to TRBJ1-2; TRBD1 matches 11 bases. The CDR3 spans 16 residues. With V trimmed by 0 bases and J by 7 bases, 7 bases remained unmatched. The germline V gene encodes CDR1 MNHEY and CDR2 SVGAGI. The CDR3 coding sequence is TGTGCCAGCAGTTACTCGAAGGACAGGGGGCTCGGTGGCTACACCTTC. It codes for CASSYSKDRGLGGYTF.

This clone was detected only a few times. The CDR3 coding sequence is TGTGCCAGCAGCTTAACCCCGACGGGGAGAGAGACCCAGTACTTC. Amino acids: CASSLTPTGRETQYF. The chain couples TRBV7-2 to TRBJ2-5; D is possibly TRBD2 (5 bases). Per germline, CDR1 SGHTA and CDR2 FQGNSA. CDR3 length equals 15 residues. Deletions cut 2 bases from V and 4 bases from J, with 14 bases between.

This clone was detected only once. The chain couples TRBV6-6 to TRBJ1-4; D gene ambiguous. V gave up 0 bases and J gave up 5 bases, with 7 bases separating them. The CDR3 covers 14 residues. Per germline, CDR1 MNHNY and CDR2 SVGAGI (reference sequence). In DNA, the CDR3 is TGTGCCAGCAGTTACTCCGGTCTGAATGAAAAACTGTTTTTT. This encodes CASSYSGLNEKLFF.

This chain connects TRBV4-3 to TRBJ1-2, with 10 bases aligning to TRBD1. The CDR3 contains 18 residues. Germline CDR1 is LGHNA and CDR2 is YSLEER. Trimming at V came to 7 bases and at J to 2 bases, leaving 16 bases not matched to a gene. The CDR3 DNA reads TGCGCCAGCAATCCCTTCCCGGGACAGGGGATGGCAAACTATGGCTACACCTTC. Encoded protein: CASNPFPGQGMANYGYTF.

The chain recombines TRBV2 with TRBJ1-1; D is undetermined. Germline assignment: CDR1 SNHLY and CDR2 FYNNEI. The V and J ends lost 7 bases and 0 bases respectively, with 15 bases between them. This CDR3 contains 15 residues. The CDR3 sequence: CASTGGGLMNTEAFF. CDR3 in DNA: TGTGCCAGCACCGGAGGAGGTCTGATGAACACTGAAGCTTTCTTT. Full variable domain (outside the CDR3, taken from reference TRBV2 and TRBJ1-1): EPEVTQTPSHQVTQMGQEVILRCVPISNHLYFYWYRQILGQKVEFLVSFYNNEISEKSEIFDDQFSVERPDGSNFTLKIRSTKLEDSAMYFCASTGGGLMNTEAFFGQGTRLTVV.

The chain joins TRBV6-6 to TRBJ2-1, with TRBD2 matching 7 bases. From germline, CDR1 is MNHNY and CDR2 SVGAGI (reference sequence). CDR3 size: 15 residues. The V gene end was trimmed by 6 bases and the J gene end by 3 bases; junction bases not matched to a gene: 8. The CDR3 sequence: CASSKSGARYNEQFF. Written as DNA, the CDR3 is TGTGCCAGCAGCAAAAGCGGGGCCCGCTACAATGAGCAGTTCTTC.